This passage covers 24 T cell receptor beta chains from one sample sequenced in a study of immune evolution from preneoplasia to lung adenocarcinoma. Using immunoSEQ multiplex PCR, the repertoire was profiled, and TCRdb retains in-frame clones only, with some absent. The sample contains fewer than 10,000 clones, roughly three quarters of which appear only once. Input material: FFPE lung adenocarcinoma in situ tissue. The receptors derive from a person of 80 years or more with lung adenocarcinoma.

This clone was seen just once. The V gene is TRBV13, the J gene TRBJ2-1; 10 bases agree with TRBD2. V trimming: 3 bases; J trimming: 5 bases; junction bases outside the gene matches: 4. CDR3 length: 15 residues. CDR1 PRHDT and CDR2 FYEKMQ come from the germline V gene (reference sequence). The CDR3 loop reads CASSFKRGGNNEQFF. The CDR3 DNA reads as TGTGCCAGCAGCTTTAAGCGGGGGGGCAACAATGAGCAGTTCTTC.

The V and J genes are TRBV7-2 and TRBJ2-2; 11 bases map to TRBD2. Germline assignment: CDR1 SGHTA and CDR2 FQGNSA. The CDR3 is 18 residues long. V was pared by 1 base and J by 3 bases, with 7 bases of the junction left unmatched. The DNA of the CDR3 is TGTGCCAGCAGCTTAGTCGAGCTAGCGGGGGGCTACACCGGGGAGCTGTTTTTT. This translates into CASSLVELAGGYTGELFF.

Here the CDR3 DNA reads TGTGCCAGCAGCCGTACAGGGGCCTCAAACTATGGCTACACCTTC. This translates into CASSRTGASNYGYTF. The chain carries TRBV7-9 and TRBJ1-2; 7 bases align to TRBD1. The CDR3 is 15 amino acids. Trimming at V came to 5 bases and at J to 2 bases, leaving 8 bases not matched to a gene. Germline V gene lookup returns CDR1 SEHNR and CDR2 FQNEAQ (reference sequence).

This chain connects TRBV9 to TRBJ2-6; no clear D. The CDR3 has 16 residues. V was pared by 0 bases and J by 0 bases, with 7 bases between. Germline lookup yields CDR1 SGDLS and CDR2 YYNGEE. The CDR3 sequence: CASSVEGSSGANVLTF. CDR3 DNA sequence: TGTGCCAGCAGCGTAGAGGGAAGCTCTGGGGCCAACGTCCTGACTTTC.

This clone was counted a few times. For the CDR3, the DNA is TGTGCCAGCAGCTTGGGGGGACCTGACTACAATGAGCAGTTCTTC. Translated, it gives CASSLGGPDYNEQFF. This chain joins TRBV7-2 and TRBJ2-1, with D tentatively TRBD2 (6 bases). In germline, CDR1 is SGHTA, CDR2 FQGNSA. Deletions cut 3 bases from V and 3 bases from J, with 12 bases between. The CDR3 runs to 15 residues.

This clone was seen a single time. The CDR3 loop reads CAVMGRADTEAFF. In DNA, the CDR3 is TGTGCCGTGATGGGCAGGGCGGACACTGAAGCTTTCTTT. The rearrangement uses TRBV27 and TRBJ1-1, with D possibly TRBD1 on 5 matching bases. The CDR3 has 13 residues. V shed 11 bases and J shed 3 bases, with 16 bases lying between them. Germline V gives CDR1 MNHEY, CDR2 SMNVEV (reference sequence).

The CDR3 DNA sequence: TGTGCCAGCAGCGAGGGACAGGGTTCGGGCACTGAAGCTTTCTTT. It yields the protein CASSEGQGSGTEAFF. The chain carries TRBV9 and TRBJ1-1; the match to TRBD1 covers 9 bases. This CDR3 is 15 amino acids long. The germline V gene encodes CDR1 SGDLS and CDR2 YYNGEE. V shed 3 bases and J 4 bases; nucleotides not matched to a gene: 7.

The CDR3 here is CASSQDWGQGSNQPQHF. The CDR3 DNA reads as TGCGCCAGCAGCCAAGATTGGGGACAGGGGAGCAATCAGCCCCAGCATTTT. The chain is built from TRBV4-3 and TRBJ1-5; TRBD1 agrees at 10 bases. The CDR3 is made up of 17 amino acids. Per germline, CDR1 LGHNA and CDR2 YSLEER. J was trimmed by 1 base and V by 0 bases; bases with no gene match: 3.

The chain employs TRBV29-1 and TRBJ1-5; 9 nucleotides match TRBD1. The CDR3 is made up of 14 amino acids. Trimming cost V 6 bases and J 5 bases; bases outside gene matches: 8. CDR1 is SQVTM and CDR2 is ANQGSEA in the germline V gene. The CDR3 DNA reads as TGCAGCGTATCCGGGACAGGGCAAGATCAGCCCCAGCATTTT. Encoded protein: CSVSGTGQDQPQHF. Supplemented by reference TRBV29-1 and TRBJ1-5, the full variable domain reads SAVISQKPSRDICQRGTSLTIQCQVDSQVTMMFWYRQQPGQSLTLIATANQGSEATYESGFVIDKFPISRPNLTFSTLTVSNMSPEDSSIYLCSVSGTGQDQPQHFGDGTRLSIL.

The V and J genes are TRBV7-8 and TRBJ2-1; no reliable D call. The CDR3 consists of 15 residues. Looked up from germline, CDR1 is SGHVS and CDR2 is FQNEAQ. Trimming stripped 1 base from V and 2 bases from J, with 9 bases between. The DNA of the CDR3 is TGTGCCAGCAGCTTAGTTCTGGATACCTACAATGAGCAGTTCTTC. Translating gives CASSLVLDTYNEQFF.

The genes are TRBV5-4 and TRBJ2-1; unclear D gene. In germline, CDR1 is SGHNT, CDR2 YYREEE (reference sequence). This CDR3 has 16 amino acids. V lost 0 bases to trimming and J lost 5 bases, with 15 bases between them. The CDR3: CASSLGEFGKNNEQFF. The CDR3 DNA is TGTGCCAGCAGCTTGGGCGAGTTTGGCAAAAACAATGAGCAGTTCTTC.

This clone is medium-sized by share. The CDR3 protein is CASSLASGGMDIQYF. In DNA, the CDR3 is TGTGCCAGCAGCTTGGCCAGCGGGGGGATGGACATTCAGTACTTC. The chain is built from TRBV5-5 and TRBJ2-4; 9 nucleotides agree with TRBD2. CDR1 is SGHKS, CDR2 YYEKEE, per germline (reference sequence). The CDR3 totals 15 residues. V trimming: 0 bases; J trimming: 8 bases; junction bases outside the gene matches: 6.

This chain joins TRBV7-9 and TRBJ1-1, with a possible D match to TRBD1 (5 bases). Trimming took 1 base from V and 3 from J, leaving 12 bases between them. This CDR3 is 15 amino acids long. The germline V gene encodes CDR1 SEHNR and CDR2 FQNEAQ (reference sequence). CDR3 sequence reads: CASSLGKGVDTEAFF. In DNA form, the CDR3 reads TGTGCCAGCAGCTTAGGAAAAGGGGTAGACACTGAAGCTTTCTTT.

The chain couples TRBV11-2 to TRBJ2-5; 10 bases line up with TRBD2. There are 15 residues in the CDR3. CDR1 is SGHAT, CDR2 FQNNGV, per germline. V shed 8 bases and J 5 bases; nucleotides not matched to a gene: 11. DNA of the CDR3: TGTGCCAGCTCCTTCGGGGCTAGCGGGGGTGAGACCCAGTACTTC. It specifies CASSFGASGGETQYF.

The V call is TRBV18, the J call TRBJ1-1, with D uncertain. CDR1 is KGHSH, CDR2 LQKENI, per germline. CDR3 length equals 15 residues. Trimming removed 1 base from V and 1 base from J, with 10 bases in between. CDR3 DNA: TGTGCCAGCTCACCACTGATACATGGGAACACTGAAGCTTTCTTT. Translated: CASSPLIHGNTEAFF.

A word on this clone: Other DNA sequences in the sample encode the same CDR3. The rearrangement joins TRBV7-6 to TRBJ2-5; D gene unclear. The CDR3 sequence is 11 residues long. The V end lost 5 bases, the J end lost 2 bases, and 3 bases lay between the germline ends. Germline CDR1 SGHVS, CDR2 FNYEAQ. The CDR3 coding sequence is TGTGCCAGCAGCCGACAAGAGACCCAGTACTTC. Residues: CASSRQETQYF.

CDR3 sequence reads: CASSFGGRGTQYF. The DNA for the CDR3 is TGTGCCAGCAGTTTTGGAGGTCGGGGGACCCAGTACTTC. The chain is built from TRBV27 and TRBJ2-5, with D maybe TRBD2 (5 bases). The CDR3 length is 13 residues. Germline V gene data show CDR1 as MNHEY and CDR2 as SMNVEV (reference sequence). The V end was cut by 3 bases, the J end by 7 bases, with 12 bases between.

The chain employs TRBV11-3 and TRBJ2-1, with 11 bases identical to TRBD2. Unmatched junction bases numbered 12, after V lost 5 bases and J lost 9 bases. In germline, CDR1 is SGHNT, CDR2 YENEEA. This CDR3 comprises 16 residues. The CDR3 sequence is CASSTASSGGSGEQFF. The CDR3 coding sequence is TGTGCCAGCAGCACAGCATCTAGCGGGGGGAGCGGTGAGCAGTTCTTC.

This chain uses TRBV6-5 with TRBJ1-1; D ambiguous. The germline CDR1 and CDR2 sequences are MNHEY and SVGAGI. The CDR3 is made up of 14 amino acids. Trimming removed 8 bases at V and 6 bases at J, with 19 bases between. CDR3 bases: TGTGCCAGCCGTCCCCCAATCCCGGGAGCTGAAGCTTTCTTT. This gives the protein CASRPPIPGAEAFF.

This clone was counted a single time. V gene TRBV28 combines with J gene TRBJ1-1; D unclear. V was shortened by 2 bases and J by 0 bases, with 13 bases between the two germline ends. Germline V CDR1 and CDR2: MDHEN, SYDVKM. The CDR3 is 16 residues long. CDR3 sequence: CASSLGTGYMNTEAFF. The CDR3 bases are TGTGCCAGCAGTTTAGGTACGGGATACATGAACACTGAAGCTTTCTTT. Filled out from reference TRBV28 and TRBJ1-1, the complete variable domain reads DVKVTQSSRYLVKRTGEKVFLECVQDMDHENMFWYRQDPGLGLRLIYFSYDVKMKEKGDIPEGYSVSREKKERFSLILESASTNQTSMYLCASSLGTGYMNTEAFFGQGTRLTVV.

In DNA form, the CDR3 reads TGCGCCAGCAGCCAAGATGGAACGCGGGAGACCCAGTACTTC. Its translation: CASSQDGTRETQYF. The gene calls are TRBV4-3 and TRBJ2-5; unclear D gene. Trimming took off 0 bases at V and 5 bases at J, with 10 bases between the two ends. The germline V gene has CDR1 LGHNA and CDR2 YSLEER. The CDR3 is made up of 14 amino acids.

V and J are TRBV14 and TRBJ1-2; 7 nucleotides match TRBD1. Losses at the gene ends were 0 bases for V and 4 bases for J; bases not matched to a gene: 2. The CDR3 runs 14 residues. Germline V CDR1 and CDR2: SGHDN, FVKESK. The CDR3 spells CASSQDGTVYGYTF. CDR3 coding DNA: TGTGCCAGCAGCCAAGACGGGACAGTCTATGGCTACACCTTC.

This clone has more than one count but fewer than ten. J is TRBJ2-3 and V is TRBV15, with 7 bases that match TRBD1. The CDR3 has 15 residues. Germline assignment: CDR1 LNHNV and CDR2 YYDKDF (reference sequence). J gave up 4 bases and V 5 bases, and 9 bases lay outside the gene matches. CDR3 amino acids: CATSGRTTGADTQYF. In nucleotides, the CDR3 is TGTGCCACCAGCGGAAGAACTACAGGGGCAGATACGCAGTATTTT. Variable domain in full (rest from reference TRBV15 and TRBJ2-3): DAMVIQNPRYQVTQFGKPVTLSCSQTLNHNVMYWYQQKSSQAPKLLFHYYDKDFNNEADTPDNFQSRRPNTSFCFLDIRSPGLGDTAMYLCATSGRTTGADTQYFGPGTRLTVL.

The V and J genes are TRBV7-6 and TRBJ2-2, with D possibly TRBD2 on 5 matching bases. V was pared by 2 bases and J by 1 base, with 11 bases between. The CDR3 consists of 16 residues. Germline values: CDR1 SGHVS, CDR2 FNYEAQ. In DNA form, the CDR3 reads TGTGCCAGCAGCTTAAGAAATGCGGGGAACACCGGGGAGCTGTTTTTT. As protein: CASSLRNAGNTGELFF.